This T cell receptor (beta chain) came from a study of T cells in Graves' hyperthyroidism and ophthalmopathy (dated 2019 in TCRdb). About the investigation overall: Peripheral blood was collected at initial diagnosis, before any treatment. To identify TCR V-J signatures that set the groups apart, the researchers used a discovery cohort of about a hundred patients, made up of roughly 45 with Graves' ophthalmopathy and some 55 with stable Graves' hyperthyroidism. Prospective prediction of ophthalmopathy was tested in an independent validation cohort consisting of under 20 hyperthyroidism patients and some 17 patients who later progressed to ophthalmopathy. For training and testing, the 80 to 100 patients in the discovery cohort were randomly divided in a 7:3 ratio. Thyroid tissue and blood T-cell repertoires from several Graves' hyperthyroidism patients were also compared in the study. Following sampling, methimazole starting at 30 mg daily was given to hyperthyroidism patients, and high-dose intravenous methylprednisolone was given to ophthalmopathy patients. The paper reports TCR Vbeta CDR3 sequencing of 135 peripheral blood samples: approximately 43 ophthalmopathy, 70 to 85 hyperthyroidism and approximately 17 progressor patients.

In the ophthalmopathy patients, disease was moderately to severely active, with a Clinical Activity Score of 3 or more, a NOSPECS grade of 4 or more, and a duration of less than 3 months. Patients with uncontrolled infections, other autoimmune diseases, pregnancy or lactation were excluded. Diagnoses were based on clinical symptoms, serum thyroxine and TRAb, thyroid ultrasound and orbital computed tomography. Ficoll-Paque density gradient centrifugation was used to isolate PBMCs from under 11 ml of fresh peripheral blood. Total RNA was extracted with Trizol reagent, and quality was checked on an Agilent 2100 Bioanalyzer. Overall study outcomes, separate from this receptor: A model built on a 13 V-J signature distinguished ophthalmopathy from stable hyperthyroidism, reaching about 88% sensitivity and around 81% specificity in cross-validation and 80%/75% in testing. Most expanded thyroid clonotypes (frequency above 0.001) were also found in blood, which suggests that blood repertoires may mirror thyroid immune responses. Sample size was not statistically predetermined, and blinding of investigators to group allocation was not performed. In validation, the model predicted progression to ophthalmopathy a median of approximately 6.6 months before onset, with approximately 68% sensitivity and 72.22% specificity.

This clonotype was seen many times. There is no known antigen for this receptor. Within one base of it there is no much larger clone, and no base qualities were kept. Trimming removed 8 bases from V and 2 bases from J; the gene matches leave 5 bases unexplained. Counted from cysteine to phenylalanine, this CDR3 has 13 amino acids. Just the 39-base CDR3 DNA is kept, in frame starting at base 1. CDR1 and CDR2 are read off the germline V gene as SNHLY and FYNNEI. The TCR beta CDR3 regions were amplified from RNA transcripts. For the first round of RT-PCR on the TCR CDR3, the HTBI primer set was used together with the Qiagen OneStep RT-PCR kit. A second multiplex PCR round built the libraries, followed by size selection and purification. Sequencing of the libraries was done on an Illumina HiSeq2000 using paired-end 100 bp reads. The study's own analysis went as follows. Raw data were processed with SOAPnuke, discarding reads with adapters, uncalled bases, mean Phred below 15, or no exact constant-primer or identifier match. High-quality paired reads were merged using COPE v1.2.5, and each unique nucleotide sequence was defined as a clonotype. MiTCR v1.1 was used to align clonotypes to the IMGT TRBV, TRBD and TRBJ reference segments. The analysis was restricted to V-J combinations with a frequency above 0.0001, which together covered 99% to 99.2% of the repertoires. A TCS score was defined as the ratio of F50 (clonal expansion) to E x V (chaos), with BLOSUM62-based TCRdist applied between CDR3 peptides within each V-J. Welch's t-statistics and random forest reduced some 510 V-J features to roughly 13, which were used in a naive Bayes classifier (R e1071). TCRdb reworked the public reads: Q25 trimming with fastp, MiXCR clone assembly, productive beta chains retained. Each entry merges the rows of one CDR3 protein and shows their most common DNA and genes. The V and J calls come from TCRdb's annotation, not from the publication. Within this sample are about 400,000 distinct CDR3 sequences, with more than 13% of them counted one time only. The ten largest make up 25% to 30% of the sample.

The chain is encoded by TRBV2 joined to TRBJ2-7; TRBD2 lines up with 8 middle nucleotides. The TCR originated in a middle-aged man with Graves' ophthalmopathy. Specimen: blood. CDR3 region: CASGSGRAYEQYF. The sequence in DNA is TGTGCCAGCGGGTCCGGGAGGGCCTACGAGCAGTACTTC.